One and the same sample provided the 8 T cell receptor beta chains below, sequenced in a study of blood T cell repertoires in COVID-19. The table came from immunoSEQ multiplex PCR; TCRdb's copy has only in-frame clones and leaves some out. Here the sample spans tens of thousands of clones, roughly 91% being singletons. The sample comprised PBMCs or T cells enriched from blood (not recorded which). All receptors come from a woman in her forties who had recovered from COVID-19.

This clone was detected once. The CDR3 here is CASSADRGIGYTF. The CDR3 coding sequence is TGTGCCAGTAGTGCGGACAGGGGAATTGGCTACACCTTC. V usage is TRBV19 and J usage is TRBJ1-2; 9 bases are shared with TRBD1. CDR1 LNHDA and CDR2 SQIVND come from the germline V gene (reference sequence). After removal of 5 bases from V and 7 bases from J, the junction contained 5 bases not matched to a gene. The CDR3 is made up of 13 amino acids.

The chain carries TRBV6-5 and TRBJ1-6; TRBD1 matches at 7 bases. V dropped 2 bases and J dropped 5; count of bases not matched to a gene: 6. There are 16 residues in the CDR3. The germline V gene encodes CDR1 MNHEY and CDR2 SVGAGI. The CDR3 sequence: CASSYNRGTDNSPLHF. CDR3 nucleotide sequence: TGTGCCAGCAGTTACAACAGGGGAACGGATAATTCACCCCTCCACTTT.

V usage is TRBV5-6 and J usage is TRBJ1-6; D is unclear. With 1 base removed from V and 0 bases from J, the gap between germline ends came to 5 bases. The CDR3 length is 15 residues. CDR1 is SGHDT and CDR2 is YYEEEE in the germline V gene. The CDR3 sequence: CASSLQVSYNSPLHF. CDR3 coding DNA: TGTGCCAGCAGCTTGCAGGTCTCCTATAATTCACCCCTCCACTTT.

Regarding this clone: The junction departs from germline at one end; a sequencing error may be responsible. The V call is TRBV27, the J call TRBJ2-7; D gene unclear. CDR1 MNHEY and CDR2 SMNVEV come from the germline V gene (reference sequence). There are 13 residues in the CDR3. CDR3 coding DNA: TGTGCCAGCAGTTCTGGCGGTGAAAGGAATACAACTTTC. This translates into CASSSGGERNTTF.

The V gene is TRBV4-1, the J gene TRBJ2-7, with D tentatively TRBD2 (6 bases). The length of the CDR3 is 13 residues. The V end was cut by 8 bases, the J end by 2 bases, with 13 bases between. Per the germline V gene, CDR1 is MGHRA and CDR2 is YSYEKL. The CDR3, as DNA: TGCGCCAGCTCCACCGGGGAGGCCTACGAGCAGTACTTC. Its translation is CASSTGEAYEQYF.

V gene TRBV6-6 combines with J gene TRBJ2-7; D gene ambiguous. Germline V gene lookup returns CDR1 MNHNY and CDR2 SVGAGI (reference sequence). Trimming shortened V by 2 bases and J by 0 bases, and 14 bases separated the two germline ends. The CDR3 contains 16 residues. The CDR3: CASSYGQLRSSYEQYF. The DNA of the CDR3 is TGTGCCAGCAGTTACGGTCAGCTTAGGAGCTCCTACGAGCAGTACTTC.

The V gene is TRBV15, the J gene TRBJ2-1, with a tentative D call TRBD2 (5 bases). The CDR3 is 13 residues long. CDR1 is LNHNV and CDR2 is YYDKDF in the germline V gene (reference sequence). Trimming removed 0 bases from V and 9 bases from J, with 9 bases in between. CDR3 region: CATSRERESEQFF. The CDR3 nucleotides read TGTGCCACCAGCAGAGAAAGGGAGAGTGAGCAGTTCTTC.

The chain employs TRBV5-1 and TRBJ1-1; 7 bases are a match to TRBD1. Germline trimming cut 5 bases from V and 1 base from J; bases unmatched to any gene: 11. Germline values: CDR1 SGHRS, CDR2 YFSETQ. This CDR3 region has 16 residues. The CDR3 region is CASSSELRDRNTEAFF. The CDR3 nucleotides are TGCGCCAGCAGTTCCGAATTACGGGACAGGAACACTGAAGCTTTCTTT.